Below are 17 T cell receptor beta chains sequenced from a single sample in a study of shared clonotypes between healthy human individuals. The assay was immunoSEQ multiplex PCR, and TCRdb's table has in-frame clones only and misses some. Of around 1,900,000 clones listed, roughly 95% are singletons. CD45RO-negative, CCR7-positively selected cells formed the naive CD8 fraction, excluding terminally differentiated effector memory CD45RA+ cells. Specimen: naive CD8+ T cells from PBMCs. The receptors derive from a man between 18 and 35 years old in good health. Some clones in this sample may be carry-over from other donors' samples.

With regard to this clone: The sample contains more than one DNA sequence encoding this CDR3. The J gene is TRBJ2-2, the V gene TRBV7-9; D remains ambiguous. V lost 5 bases and J lost 4, with 11 bases in between. Germline V gene lookup returns CDR1 SEHNR and CDR2 FQNEAQ (reference sequence). CDR3 length equals 14 residues. In DNA, the CDR3 is TGTGCCAGCAGCCTGGCCCTCGGCACCGGGGAGCTGTTTTTT. It codes for CASSLALGTGELFF.

The chain couples TRBV2 to TRBJ2-3; D is uncertain. Germline loops: CDR1 SNHLY, CDR2 FYNNEI. The CDR3 length is 15 residues. The V end lost 4 bases, the J end lost 6 bases, and 17 bases lay between the germline ends. The CDR3 DNA reads TGTGCCAGCAGTGGGGTAGCAATGGTGGGGGATACGCAGTATTTT. Its protein is CASSGVAMVGDTQYF.

The gene calls are TRBV27 and TRBJ2-2; 8 bases line up with TRBD1. With V trimmed by 2 bases and J by 2 bases, 4 bases remained unmatched. The CDR3 has 16 amino acids. Per germline, CDR1 MNHEY and CDR2 SMNVEV (reference sequence). The CDR3 spells CASSLIQGGNTGELFF. CDR3 coding DNA: TGTGCCAGCAGTTTAATACAGGGGGGCAACACCGGGGAGCTGTTTTTT.

V usage is TRBV13 and J usage is TRBJ2-1; TRBD2 is a possible D gene (5 bases). Trimming pared 4 bases from V and 10 bases from J, leaving 17 bases between. The CDR3 spans 14 residues. Per the germline V gene, CDR1 is PRHDT and CDR2 is FYEKMQ (reference sequence). CDR3 DNA sequence: TGTGCCAGCAGCTCTCCAACGGGGTCAAGAGAGCAGTTCTTC. It codes for CASSSPTGSREQFF. Together with reference TRBV13 and TRBJ2-1, the CDR3 gives the full variable domain: AAGVIQSPRHLIKEKRETATLKCYPIPRHDTVYWYQQGPGQDPQFLISFYEKMQSDKGSIPDRFSAQQFSDYHSELNMSSLELGDSALYFCASSSPTGSREQFFGPGTRLTVL.

V and J are TRBV7-9 and TRBJ2-2, with TRBD2 identical over 8 bases. The germline V gene encodes CDR1 SEHNR and CDR2 FQNEAQ (reference sequence). Trimming removed 6 bases from V and 2 bases from J; junction bases left unmatched: 2. This CDR3 is built from 14 residues. CDR3 region: CASRTSGNTGELFF. As DNA, the CDR3 is TGTGCCAGCAGAACTAGCGGAAACACCGGGGAGCTGTTTTTT.

The V and J genes are TRBV6-5 and TRBJ2-1, with 8 bases identical to TRBD2. V lost 5 bases and J lost 6; bases outside the gene matches: 3. Germline V gene sequence: CDR1 MNHEY, CDR2 SVGAGI. The CDR3 length is 13 residues. The CDR3 DNA sequence: TGTGCCAGCAGTCGGACTAGCCGCAATGAGCAGTTCTTC. Translated, it gives CASSRTSRNEQFF.

DNA for the CDR3: TGTGCCAGCAGTGACGGGGCTAGCGGGAGTAATGAGCAGTTCTTC. Amino acid sequence: CASSDGASGSNEQFF. This chain links TRBV6-4 with TRBJ2-1; 10 bases map to TRBD2. Trimming at V came to 2 bases and at J to 7 bases, leaving 5 bases not matched to a gene. The CDR3 consists of 15 residues. Germline V gene data show CDR1 as MRHNA and CDR2 as SNTAGT.

The CDR3 DNA sequence: TGTGCCAGCAGTGACCGGACAGTTGGCAATCAGCCCCAGCATTTT. Its translation: CASSDRTVGNQPQHF. The rearrangement joins TRBV27 to TRBJ1-5; tentatively, D is TRBD1 (6 bases). Between the trimmed V and J ends, which lost 5 bases and 2 bases, there was a span of 13 bases. There are 15 residues in the CDR3. The V gene's germline CDR1 is MNHEY and CDR2 SMNVEV (reference sequence).

This chain uses TRBV28 with TRBJ1-1, with D possibly TRBD1 on 5 matching bases. CDR1 MDHEN and CDR2 SYDVKM come from the germline V gene. The CDR3 runs 15 residues. V was clipped by 6 bases and J by 4 bases, with 18 bases between them. CDR3 loop: CASRSGFSVATEAFF. DNA for the CDR3: TGTGCCAGCAGGTCAGGGTTTTCGGTGGCCACTGAAGCTTTCTTT.

This chain joins TRBV5-6 and TRBJ2-7; D may correspond to TRBD1 or TRBD2 (5 bases each). Trimming pared 1 base from V and 2 bases from J, leaving 7 bases between. The CDR3 totals 13 residues. CDR1 SGHDT and CDR2 YYEEEE come from the germline V gene. CDR3 sequence reads: CASSLWGTYEQYF. The CDR3 bases are TGTGCCAGCAGCTTGTGGGGGACCTACGAGCAGTACTTC.

The chain is built from TRBV27 and TRBJ1-4; D is ambiguous. Germline V gene sequence: CDR1 MNHEY, CDR2 SMNVEV (reference sequence). With 1 base removed from V and 4 bases from J, the gap between germline ends came to 10 bases. CDR3 length equals 15 residues. CDR3 amino acids: CASSLWGQSNEKLFF. DNA for the CDR3: TGTGCCAGCAGTTTATGGGGTCAGAGTAATGAAAAACTGTTTTTT.

In regard to this clone: A far more abundant clone sits one base away, making this likely a read error. The same CDR3 can be traced to other DNA sequences in this sample. This chain links TRBV7-9 with TRBJ1-4; a possible D gene is TRBD1 (5 bases). The CDR3 covers 14 residues. Between the trimmed V and J ends, which lost 5 bases and 6 bases, there was a span of 13 bases. Germline CDR1 SEHNR, CDR2 FQNEAQ (reference sequence). The CDR3 DNA is TGTGCCAGCAGCCTTGGCAGGGAGGATGAAAAACTGTTTTTT. Translation: CASSLGREDEKLFF.

This sequence joins TRBV7-9 and TRBJ2-5; 8 nucleotides match TRBD1. Germline V gene lookup returns CDR1 SEHNR and CDR2 FQNEAQ (reference sequence). The CDR3 is made up of 15 amino acids. V shed 4 bases and J 2 bases; nucleotides not matched to a gene: 6. CDR3 protein: CASSSRDRPQETQYF. CDR3 nucleotides: TGTGCCAGCAGCTCCCGGGACAGGCCTCAAGAGACCCAGTACTTC.

The V and J genes are TRBV7-9 and TRBJ1-1, with 7 positions matching TRBD1. Germline loops: CDR1 SEHNR, CDR2 FQNEAQ (reference sequence). CDR3 length equals 12 residues. With 5 bases clipped from V and 7 bases from J, the junction kept 4 bases outside the gene matches. CDR3 bases: TGTGCCAGCAGCCCGGGACAGCTTGAAGCTTTCTTT. Encoded protein: CASSPGQLEAFF.

The genes are TRBV27 and TRBJ2-5; 8 positions match TRBD2. Unmatched junction bases numbered 15, after V lost 9 bases and J lost 3 bases. Per the germline V gene, CDR1 is MNHEY and CDR2 is SMNVEV (reference sequence). CDR3 length: 16 amino acids. The CDR3 bases are TGTGCCAGTGGAGCCCTGCCTAGCGGGTCCGAAGAGACCCAGTACTTC. Its protein is CASGALPSGSEETQYF.

The rearrangement uses TRBV28 and TRBJ2-7; 10 nucleotides align to TRBD2. V trimming: 5 bases; J trimming: 1 base; junction bases outside the gene matches: 2. CDR3 size: 14 residues. Germline loops: CDR1 MDHEN, CDR2 SYDVKM. CDR3: CASSQLAGSYEQYF. The CDR3 coding sequence is TGTGCCAGCAGTCAACTAGCGGGATCCTACGAGCAGTACTTC.

V gene TRBV9 combines with J gene TRBJ1-1; 7 nucleotides line up with TRBD1. Germline V CDR1 and CDR2: SGDLS, YYNGEE. The CDR3 has 14 amino acids. Germline trimming cut 2 bases from V and 2 bases from J; bases unmatched to any gene: 3. CDR3 sequence reads: CASSVRDSNTEAFF. The CDR3 DNA is TGTGCCAGCAGCGTTCGGGACAGCAACACTGAAGCTTTCTTT.